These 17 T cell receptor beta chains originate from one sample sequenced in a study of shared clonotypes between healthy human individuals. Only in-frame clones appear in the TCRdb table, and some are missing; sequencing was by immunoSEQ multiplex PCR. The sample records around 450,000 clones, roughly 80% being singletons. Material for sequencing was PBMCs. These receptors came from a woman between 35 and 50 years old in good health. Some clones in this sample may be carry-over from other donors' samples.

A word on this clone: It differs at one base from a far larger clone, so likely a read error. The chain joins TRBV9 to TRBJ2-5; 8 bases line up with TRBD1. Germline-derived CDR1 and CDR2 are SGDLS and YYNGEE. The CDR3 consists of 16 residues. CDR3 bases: TGTGCCAGCAGCGTAGGGACAGGGAAACACCAAGGGACCCAGTACTTC. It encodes CASSVGTGKHQGTQYF.

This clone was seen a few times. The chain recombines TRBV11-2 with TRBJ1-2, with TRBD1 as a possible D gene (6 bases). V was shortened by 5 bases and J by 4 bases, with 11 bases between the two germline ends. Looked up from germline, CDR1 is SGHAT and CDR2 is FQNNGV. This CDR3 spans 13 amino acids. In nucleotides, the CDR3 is TGTGCCAGCAGCACGGACAGATTCTATGGCTACACCTTC. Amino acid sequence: CASSTDRFYGYTF.

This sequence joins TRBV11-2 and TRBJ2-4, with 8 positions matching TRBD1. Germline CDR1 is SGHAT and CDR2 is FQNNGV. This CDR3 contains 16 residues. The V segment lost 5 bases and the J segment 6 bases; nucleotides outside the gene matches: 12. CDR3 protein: CASSQSRSGGRNIQYF. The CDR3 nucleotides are TGTGCCAGCAGCCAATCCCGATCAGGGGGCAGAAACATTCAGTACTTC.

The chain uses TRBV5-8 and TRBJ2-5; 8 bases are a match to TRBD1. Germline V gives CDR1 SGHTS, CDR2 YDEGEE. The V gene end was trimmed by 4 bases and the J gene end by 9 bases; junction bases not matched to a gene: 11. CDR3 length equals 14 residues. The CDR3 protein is CASSTGTGSMAQYF. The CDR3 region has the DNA TGTGCCAGCAGCACCGGGACAGGTAGTATGGCCCAGTACTTC.

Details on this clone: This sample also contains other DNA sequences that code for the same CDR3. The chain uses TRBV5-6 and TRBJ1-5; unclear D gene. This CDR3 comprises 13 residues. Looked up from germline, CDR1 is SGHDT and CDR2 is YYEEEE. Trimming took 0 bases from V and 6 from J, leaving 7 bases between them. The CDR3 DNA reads TGTGCCAGCAGCTTGGCTCGGGGTCAGCCCCAGCATTTT. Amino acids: CASSLARGQPQHF.

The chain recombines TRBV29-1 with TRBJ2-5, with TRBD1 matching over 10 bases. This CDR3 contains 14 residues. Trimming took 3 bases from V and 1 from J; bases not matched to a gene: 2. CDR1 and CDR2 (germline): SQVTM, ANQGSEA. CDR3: CSVDWTGGQETQYF. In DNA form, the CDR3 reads TGCAGCGTTGATTGGACAGGGGGCCAAGAGACCCAGTACTTC. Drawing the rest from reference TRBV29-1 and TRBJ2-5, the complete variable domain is SAVISQKPSRDICQRGTSLTIQCQVDSQVTMMFWYRQQPGQSLTLIATANQGSEATYESGFVIDKFPISRPNLTFSTLTVSNMSPEDSSIYLCSVDWTGGQETQYFGPGTRLLVL.

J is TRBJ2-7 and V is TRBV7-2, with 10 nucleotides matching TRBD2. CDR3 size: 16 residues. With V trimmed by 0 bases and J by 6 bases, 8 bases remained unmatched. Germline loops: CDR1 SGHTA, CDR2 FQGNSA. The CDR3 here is CASSLALAGVGIEQYF. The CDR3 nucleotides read TGTGCCAGCAGCTTAGCGCTAGCGGGAGTTGGGATCGAGCAGTACTTC.

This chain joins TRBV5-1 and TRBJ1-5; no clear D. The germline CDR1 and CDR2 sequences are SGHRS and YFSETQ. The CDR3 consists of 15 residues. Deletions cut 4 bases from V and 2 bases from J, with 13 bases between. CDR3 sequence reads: CASSPQDPGNQPQHF. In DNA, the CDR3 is TGCGCCAGCAGCCCCCAGGACCCTGGCAATCAGCCCCAGCATTTT.

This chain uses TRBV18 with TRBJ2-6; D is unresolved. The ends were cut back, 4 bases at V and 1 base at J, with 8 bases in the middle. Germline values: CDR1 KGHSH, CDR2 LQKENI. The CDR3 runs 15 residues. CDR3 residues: CASSLGNSGANVLTF. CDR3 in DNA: TGTGCCAGCTCACTCGGAAATTCTGGGGCCAACGTCCTGACTTTC.

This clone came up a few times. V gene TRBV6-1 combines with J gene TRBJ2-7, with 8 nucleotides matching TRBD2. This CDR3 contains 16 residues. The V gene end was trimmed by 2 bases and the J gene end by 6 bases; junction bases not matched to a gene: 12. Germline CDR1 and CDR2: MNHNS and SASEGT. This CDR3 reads CASSETPSGGRSEQYF. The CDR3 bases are TGTGCCAGCAGTGAAACCCCCAGCGGGGGCAGGAGCGAGCAGTACTTC.

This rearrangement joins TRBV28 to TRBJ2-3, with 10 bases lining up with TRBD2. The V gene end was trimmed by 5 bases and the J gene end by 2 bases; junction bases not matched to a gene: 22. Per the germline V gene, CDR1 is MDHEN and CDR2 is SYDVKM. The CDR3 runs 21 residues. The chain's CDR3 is CASSTLYPGNSGRPNTDTQYF. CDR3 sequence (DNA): TGTGCCAGCAGTACCCTTTACCCGGGAAATAGCGGGAGGCCAAACACAGATACGCAGTATTTT.

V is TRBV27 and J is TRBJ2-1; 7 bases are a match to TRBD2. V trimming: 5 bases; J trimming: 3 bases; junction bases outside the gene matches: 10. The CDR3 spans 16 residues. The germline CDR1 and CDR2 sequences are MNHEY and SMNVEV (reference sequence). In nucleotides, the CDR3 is TGTGCCAGCAGTCCCCGTAGCGGGCGACGCTACAATGAGCAGTTCTTC. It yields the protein CASSPRSGRRYNEQFF.

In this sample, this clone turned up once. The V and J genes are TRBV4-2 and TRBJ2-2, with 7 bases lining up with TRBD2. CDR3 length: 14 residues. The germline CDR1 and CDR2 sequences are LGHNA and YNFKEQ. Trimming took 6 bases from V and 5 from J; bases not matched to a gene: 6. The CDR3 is CASRMRGGTGELFF. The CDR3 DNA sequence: TGTGCCAGCAGAATGCGGGGAGGGACCGGGGAGCTGTTTTTT.

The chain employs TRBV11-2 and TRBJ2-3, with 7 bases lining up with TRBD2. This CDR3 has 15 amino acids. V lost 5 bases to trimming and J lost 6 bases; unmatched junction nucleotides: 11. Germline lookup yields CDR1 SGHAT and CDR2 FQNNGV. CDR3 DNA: TGTGCCAGCAGCCAGCAGGCGGGAGTATCGGATACGCAGTATTTT. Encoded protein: CASSQQAGVSDTQYF.

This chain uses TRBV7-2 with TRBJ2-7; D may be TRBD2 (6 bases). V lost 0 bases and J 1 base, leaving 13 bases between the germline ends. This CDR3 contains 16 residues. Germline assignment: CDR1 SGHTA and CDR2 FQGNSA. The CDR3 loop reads CASSLAGGAVSYEQYF. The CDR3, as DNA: TGTGCCAGCAGCTTAGCGGGCGGGGCGGTTTCCTACGAGCAGTACTTC.

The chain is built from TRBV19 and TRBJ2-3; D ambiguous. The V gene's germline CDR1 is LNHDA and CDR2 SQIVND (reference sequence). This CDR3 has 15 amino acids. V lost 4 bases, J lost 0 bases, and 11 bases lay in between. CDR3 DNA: TGTGCCAGTAGTAACGCGCCTATTAGCACAGATACGCAGTATTTT. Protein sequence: CASSNAPISTDTQYF.

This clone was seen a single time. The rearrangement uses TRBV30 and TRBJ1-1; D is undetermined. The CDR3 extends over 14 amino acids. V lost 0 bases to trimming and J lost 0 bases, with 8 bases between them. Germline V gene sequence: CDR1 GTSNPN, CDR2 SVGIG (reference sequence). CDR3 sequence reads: CAWSVVSMNTEAFF. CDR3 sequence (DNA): TGTGCCTGGAGTGTAGTGAGTATGAACACTGAAGCTTTCTTT.